Included here is one T cell receptor beta chain sequence, with context. Its antigen remains undetermined. Base quality data are lacking; no much larger clone is found one base away. This sample also contains other DNA sequences that code for the same CDR3. The donors were healthy, HIV-negative adults with no recently reported acute infections or vaccinations. Every donor was a Caucasian adult living in Nashville, Tennessee, USA. Magnetic negative selection was used to enrich CD4+ T cells, after which naive cells were positively selected on CD45RA and the negative fraction became the memory subset. Blood was collected by leukapheresis, and PBMCs were isolated by Ficoll-Histopaque density gradient centrifugation and then cryopreserved in liquid nitrogen vapor phase. Analytical flow cytometry was used to check the purity and quantity of each magnetically sorted T cell population. From each sorted fraction, genomic DNA was isolated and quantified by UV absorbance on a Nanodrop 2000c.

The sample originates from a study of shared clonotypes between healthy human individuals (dated by TCRdb to 2018 to 2020). Regarding the study in general: Three men and a couple of women, aged 18 to 49 years, made up the cohort. For each donor, CD4 naive and CD4 memory were each given three plates, CD8 naive was given two plates, and CD8 memory was given one plate. The study deeply sequenced blood TCR repertoires of several healthy adults to estimate repertoire size and the extent of clonotype sharing between individuals. Between about 0.85 and 9.5 billion PBMCs per donor were obtained by leukapheresis. To increase sequencing depth and limit assay-specific biases, different laboratories used diverse techniques to prepare libraries and sequence TCR repertoires.

Here is what the overall study found, with its caveats: Across several donors, roughly 5% of naive CD4, approximately 3.6% of naive CD8, 2% to 2.5% of memory CD4, and about 0.4% of memory CD8 clonotypes were shared. Based on pairwise subsampling, the degree of clonotype sharing among donors was expected to be affected by sequencing depth. Naive subsets generally had larger estimated clonotype richness than memory subsets. Incomplete sequencing was indicated by rarefaction of sorted-subset datasets, despite the large sequencing depth. Compared with non-shared clonotypes, the clonotypes found in all four sorted-subset donors had higher generation probabilities. Because the study included a small number of donors, the genetic and exposure-history diversity represented was limited. Sampling was restricted to blood, and TCR repertoires in tissues likely differ from the TCR repertoires found in blood.

TCR CDR3 regions were amplified from genomic DNA by multiplex PCR using the deep immunoSEQ assay. Extracted genomic DNA from each cell subset was spread evenly across all wells of several immunoSEQ 96-well plates, with each plate serving as a replicate. For sorted subsets, 200 ng of genomic DNA, equivalent to about 30,000 T cell genomes, went into each replicate PCR. The purified libraries were quantified using a Qubit 3.0 fluorometer, sized with a Bioanalyzer 2100, and then quantified again using the KAPA Library Quantification kit. Every immunoSEQ 96-well plate was sequenced on a separate single-read 150-cycle Illumina NextSeq 550 flow cell. Concerning the study's data processing: The immunoSEQ output contained only junctional sequences without quality scores, so filtering could not match that applied to full-length reads. To assign V/J genes and CDR3, sequences were annotated using PyIR, a Python wrapper for IgBLAST v1.9, with IMGT germline references. Reads were filtered out if the reads had weak V/J assignments (E-value above 1e-6), no CDR3, stop codons, out-of-frame junctions, or ambiguous translated residues. V3J clonotypes were defined as sequences sharing an identical inferred V gene, J gene, and CDR3 amino acid sequence. The percentage overlap between two repertoires was calculated by dividing the number of shared unique clonotypes by the size of the smaller repertoire. RTK rarefaction, the Chao1 estimator, and Recon v2.1 estimates of unobserved clonotypes were used to assess repertoire richness. OLGA was used to compute generation probabilities for all TCRbeta clonotypes that the gDNA method yielded from a few donors. TCRdb holds this immuneACCESS table with in-frame rearrangements only. Some clones are missing; in checked studies, unresolved V genes explain under half, and the rest has no known cause. V, J and clone size reflect that table, while D and trimming were determined from the DNA. A total of around 1.4 million clones appear in this sample, approximately 98.5% of them only once. Together, the top ten hold 0.36% of the sample.

Taken from the germline V gene, the CDR1 and CDR2 loops are SGDLS and YYNGEE. Between the V and J ends, shortened by 3 bases and 4 bases respectively, the junction contains 8 bases. There are 13 amino acids in the CDR3, from cysteine to phenylalanine inclusive. Only the CDR3 DNA stays, 39 bases, in frame from base 1. Recombination connected TRBV9 to TRBJ1-5; no D gene call is confident. The origin of this receptor is a man aged 30 to 39 in good health. Sequencing was carried out using naive CD4+ T cells sorted from blood. The cell subset or site label for this specimen denotes: CD45RA+ positively selected. Here is the DNA: TGTGCCAGCAGCGCCCTCGGGAATCAGCCCCAGCATTTT. Translated, it gives CASSALGNQPQHF.